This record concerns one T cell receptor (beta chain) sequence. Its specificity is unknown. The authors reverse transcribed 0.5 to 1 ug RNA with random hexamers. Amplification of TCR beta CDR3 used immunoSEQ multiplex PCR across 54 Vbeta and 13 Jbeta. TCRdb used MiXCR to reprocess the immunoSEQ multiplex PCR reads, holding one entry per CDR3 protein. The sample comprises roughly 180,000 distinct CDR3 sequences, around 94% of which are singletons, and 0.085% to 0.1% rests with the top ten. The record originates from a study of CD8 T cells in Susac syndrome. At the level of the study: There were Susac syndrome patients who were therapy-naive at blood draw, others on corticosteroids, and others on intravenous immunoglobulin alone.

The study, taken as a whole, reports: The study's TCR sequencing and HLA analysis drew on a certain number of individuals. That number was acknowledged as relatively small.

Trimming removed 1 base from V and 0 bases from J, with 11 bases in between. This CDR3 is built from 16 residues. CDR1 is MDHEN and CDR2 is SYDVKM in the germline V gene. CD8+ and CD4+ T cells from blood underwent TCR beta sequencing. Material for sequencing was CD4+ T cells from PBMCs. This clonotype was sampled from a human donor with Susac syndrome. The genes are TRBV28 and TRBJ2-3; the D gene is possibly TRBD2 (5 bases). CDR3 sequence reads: CASSLSDSASTDTQYF. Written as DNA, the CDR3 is TGTGCCAGCAGTTTATCGGACTCAGCTAGCACAGATACGCAGTATTTT. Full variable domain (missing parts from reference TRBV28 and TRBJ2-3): DVKVTQSSRYLVKRTGEKVFLECVQDMDHENMFWYRQDPGLGLRLIYFSYDVKMKEKGDIPEGYSVSREKKERFSLILESASTNQTSMYLCASSLSDSASTDTQYFGPGTRLTVL.